These T cell receptor beta chains were read from a single sample in a study of early T cells in non-severe SARS-CoV-2 infection. TCRdb reprocessed the 5' RACE reads via MiXCR and lists one record per CDR3 protein. In the table there are 60,000 or so distinct CDR3 sequences, approximately 8% of which are singletons. This specimen was whole blood, taken at baseline. The origin of the receptors is an adult who was a healthcare worker with PCR-confirmed SARS-CoV-2 infection or an uninfected control (not recorded which). The CDR3 runs from the conserved cysteine through the conserved F or W. Each record gives: CDR3 DNA, CDR3 protein, J gene, clone size, D gene, V gene. D genes are given only for firm matches. The size of a clone is reported for some rows only, either as once, few or many, or as a class for expanded clones.

cdr3_nt: TGTGCCAGCAGGTTACTCAGCGTTACCTACGAGCAGTACTTC
cdr3_aa: CASRLLSVTYEQYF
j_call: TRBJ2-7
clone_size: few
d_call: -
v_call: TRBV6-1

cdr3_nt: TGTGCCAGCAGCCTTCGCCGACTAGCGGGGAACGTGGATACGCAGTATTTT
cdr3_aa: CASSLRRLAGNVDTQYF
j_call: TRBJ2-3
clone_size: -
d_call: TRBD2
v_call: TRBV3-1

cdr3_nt: TGTGCCACTACGGGGGACCCAGGAACCCATAACTATGGCTACACCTTC
cdr3_aa: CATTGDPGTHNYGYTF
j_call: TRBJ1-2
clone_size: -
d_call: -
v_call: TRBV19

cdr3_nt: TGTGCCAGCAGGGTTAACAGGGGCTCCTACGAGCAGTACTTC
cdr3_aa: CASRVNRGSYEQYF
j_call: TRBJ2-7
clone_size: -
d_call: TRBD1
v_call: TRBV7-2

cdr3_nt: TGTGCCAGCAGTGAAAGCCTTCAGCCCCAGCATTTT
cdr3_aa: CASSESLQPQHF
j_call: TRBJ1-5
clone_size: -
d_call: -
v_call: TRBV2

cdr3_nt: TGCGCCAGCAGGGACGTACTAGCCAAAAACATTCAGTACTTC
cdr3_aa: CASRDVLAKNIQYF
j_call: TRBJ2-4
clone_size: many
d_call: -
v_call: TRBV5-1

cdr3_nt: TGCAGCGTTGAGAGGAACACCGGGGAGCTGTTTTTT
cdr3_aa: CSVERNTGELFF
j_call: TRBJ2-2
clone_size: -
d_call: -
v_call: TRBV29-1

cdr3_nt: TGCAGCCCCAGAACTTCCTACAATGAGCAGTTCTTC
cdr3_aa: CSPRTSYNEQFF
j_call: TRBJ2-1
clone_size: -
d_call: -
v_call: TRBV29-1

cdr3_nt: TGTGCCAGCAGTGTGGTAGGGACAGATACGCAGTATTTT
cdr3_aa: CASSVVGTDTQYF
j_call: TRBJ2-3
clone_size: many
d_call: -
v_call: TRBV6-1

cdr3_nt: TGCGCCAGCAGCTCCTCCCGAGCGGGGGGATACCAAGAGACCCAGTACTTC
cdr3_aa: CASSSSRAGGYQETQYF
j_call: TRBJ2-5
clone_size: few
d_call: TRBD2
v_call: TRBV5-1

cdr3_nt: TGTGCCAGCAGCGACAGGCCCCGCATTGAAGCTTTCTTT
cdr3_aa: CASSDRPRIEAFF
j_call: TRBJ1-1
clone_size: many
d_call: -
v_call: TRBV3-1

cdr3_nt: TGTGCCAGCAGTTACGGAGAGATGAGAGAAAAACTGTTTTTT
cdr3_aa: CASSYGEMREKLFF
j_call: TRBJ1-4
clone_size: many
d_call: -
v_call: TRBV6-6

cdr3_nt: TGTGCCAGCAGCTTAGATCAAGTAGGGCCATGGCCCCAGCATTTT
cdr3_aa: CASSLDQVGPWPQHF
j_call: TRBJ1-5
clone_size: -
d_call: -
v_call: TRBV11-2

cdr3_nt: TGCGCCAGCAGCTCTGGAGGGTCCACTGAAGCTTTCTTT
cdr3_aa: CASSSGGSTEAFF
j_call: TRBJ1-1
clone_size: many
d_call: -
v_call: TRBV5-1

cdr3_nt: TGTGCCAGCAGCTCAAGAACTGAGGTGAAGAACACTGAAGCTTTCTTT
cdr3_aa: CASSSRTEVKNTEAFF
j_call: TRBJ1-1
clone_size: few
d_call: -
v_call: TRBV7-9

cdr3_nt: TGCAGCGTTGATGATGCGCCGGGGGAGACTGAAGCTTTCTTT
cdr3_aa: CSVDDAPGETEAFF
j_call: TRBJ1-1
clone_size: many
d_call: -
v_call: TRBV29-1

cdr3_nt: TGTGCCGGCACCAGCAGAAATCCTCCGGGCCCGAACACCGGGGAGCTGTTTTTT
cdr3_aa: CAGTSRNPPGPNTGELFF
j_call: TRBJ2-2
clone_size: -
d_call: -
v_call: TRBV6-6

cdr3_nt: TGTGCCAGCAGCAAAGGACTAGCGGAGACCCAGTACTTC
cdr3_aa: CASSKGLAETQYF
j_call: TRBJ2-5
clone_size: -
d_call: TRBD2
v_call: TRBV5-6

cdr3_nt: TGTGCCACCAGCAGAAACCCCGGGATCTCCTACAATGAGCAGTTCTTC
cdr3_aa: CATSRNPGISYNEQFF
j_call: TRBJ2-1
clone_size: many
d_call: -
v_call: TRBV15

cdr3_nt: TGTGCCAGCAGCAAACAGGGGCGAAGCACAGATACGCAGTATTTT
cdr3_aa: CASSKQGRSTDTQYF
j_call: TRBJ2-3
clone_size: many
d_call: TRBD1
v_call: TRBV12-3/TRBV12-4

cdr3_nt: TGTGCCAGCAGTAGGACTAGCGGGAAAGATACGCAGTATTTT
cdr3_aa: CASSRTSGKDTQYF
j_call: TRBJ2-3
clone_size: few
d_call: TRBD2
v_call: TRBV2

cdr3_nt: TGTGCCAGCAGCCTGTTTGGGGGCGCGAGCAATCAGCCCCAGCATTTT
cdr3_aa: CASSLFGGASNQPQHF
j_call: TRBJ1-5
clone_size: -
d_call: -
v_call: TRBV6-6

cdr3_nt: TGTGCCATCAGTGTTGGCGGGGGGACAGATACGCAGTATTTT
cdr3_aa: CAISVGGGTDTQYF
j_call: TRBJ2-3
clone_size: once
d_call: TRBD2
v_call: TRBV10-3

cdr3_nt: TGCGCCAGCAGCCAACTTTATTATTCATCGAGGGACAGGGGCCAAGGAGATACGCAGTATTTT
cdr3_aa: CASSQLYYSSRDRGQGDTQYF
j_call: TRBJ2-3
clone_size: many
d_call: TRBD1
v_call: TRBV4-1

cdr3_nt: TGCAGCGTTGTTGACAGGGATATCACTGAAGCTTTCTTT
cdr3_aa: CSVVDRDITEAFF
j_call: TRBJ1-1
clone_size: many
d_call: TRBD1
v_call: TRBV29-1

cdr3_nt: TGTGCCAGCAGCTTAGATCGGAAACTAGCGGGGCCCTACAATGAGCAGTTCTTC
cdr3_aa: CASSLDRKLAGPYNEQFF
j_call: TRBJ2-1
clone_size: many
d_call: TRBD2
v_call: TRBV11-2

cdr3_nt: TGTGCCAGCAGCTTGGGGCCAGGATGGGGGGTAGAGCAGTTCTTC
cdr3_aa: CASSLGPGWGVEQFF
j_call: TRBJ2-1
clone_size: few
d_call: -
v_call: TRBV6-1

cdr3_nt: TGTGCCAGCTCACCACGGGTAGGGTCAGGGGGCTCTGAAGCTTTCTTT
cdr3_aa: CASSPRVGSGGSEAFF
j_call: TRBJ1-1
clone_size: few
d_call: TRBD1
v_call: TRBV18

cdr3_nt: TGTGCCAGCAGCTCGACCCGCTCCGGGGAGCTGTTTTTT
cdr3_aa: CASSSTRSGELFF
j_call: TRBJ2-2
clone_size: few
d_call: -
v_call: TRBV5-4

cdr3_nt: TGTGCCAGCAGCTTGGACAGGGCCGACGGTGAGCAGTTCTTC
cdr3_aa: CASSLDRADGEQFF
j_call: TRBJ2-1
clone_size: many
d_call: TRBD1
v_call: TRBV7-2

cdr3_nt: TGTGCCAGTAGTATAGTGGCGGGAGCCTCCTACAATGAGCAGTTCTTC
cdr3_aa: CASSIVAGASYNEQFF
j_call: TRBJ2-1
clone_size: -
d_call: TRBD2
v_call: TRBV19